The clone carrying this TCR beta chain has only one observation. Enrolment of Seattle patients took place during active infection, and they were followed longitudinally. The CDR3 loop spans 15 amino acids. The germline V gene encodes CDR1 SGHVS and CDR2 FQNEAQ. Trimming stripped 2 bases from V and 4 bases from J, with 14 bases between. Per the authors' pipeline: Reference gene primer amplification gave nucleated cell count estimates. Clones were read by immunoSEQ multiplex PCR, and TCRdb kept only the in-frame ones, dropping some. V, J and clone size are those of that table, while D and trimming were read from the DNA. The profile shows under 85,000 clones, about 80% of them singletons. This sample was taken from a study of blood T cell repertoires in COVID-19. The overall study: From T cells, B-cell-depleted T cells, or PBMCs came the material, which was cDNA or gDNA.

This rearrangement joins TRBV7-8 to TRBJ1-2; no firm D call. The sequenced sample was peripheral blood. The origin of this receptor is a man in his thirties or forties with COVID-19, enrolled during active disease. The CDR3 protein is CASSLNGAGFYGYTF. The CDR3 DNA is TGTGCCAGCAGCTTAAACGGCGCGGGATTCTATGGCTACACCTTC.